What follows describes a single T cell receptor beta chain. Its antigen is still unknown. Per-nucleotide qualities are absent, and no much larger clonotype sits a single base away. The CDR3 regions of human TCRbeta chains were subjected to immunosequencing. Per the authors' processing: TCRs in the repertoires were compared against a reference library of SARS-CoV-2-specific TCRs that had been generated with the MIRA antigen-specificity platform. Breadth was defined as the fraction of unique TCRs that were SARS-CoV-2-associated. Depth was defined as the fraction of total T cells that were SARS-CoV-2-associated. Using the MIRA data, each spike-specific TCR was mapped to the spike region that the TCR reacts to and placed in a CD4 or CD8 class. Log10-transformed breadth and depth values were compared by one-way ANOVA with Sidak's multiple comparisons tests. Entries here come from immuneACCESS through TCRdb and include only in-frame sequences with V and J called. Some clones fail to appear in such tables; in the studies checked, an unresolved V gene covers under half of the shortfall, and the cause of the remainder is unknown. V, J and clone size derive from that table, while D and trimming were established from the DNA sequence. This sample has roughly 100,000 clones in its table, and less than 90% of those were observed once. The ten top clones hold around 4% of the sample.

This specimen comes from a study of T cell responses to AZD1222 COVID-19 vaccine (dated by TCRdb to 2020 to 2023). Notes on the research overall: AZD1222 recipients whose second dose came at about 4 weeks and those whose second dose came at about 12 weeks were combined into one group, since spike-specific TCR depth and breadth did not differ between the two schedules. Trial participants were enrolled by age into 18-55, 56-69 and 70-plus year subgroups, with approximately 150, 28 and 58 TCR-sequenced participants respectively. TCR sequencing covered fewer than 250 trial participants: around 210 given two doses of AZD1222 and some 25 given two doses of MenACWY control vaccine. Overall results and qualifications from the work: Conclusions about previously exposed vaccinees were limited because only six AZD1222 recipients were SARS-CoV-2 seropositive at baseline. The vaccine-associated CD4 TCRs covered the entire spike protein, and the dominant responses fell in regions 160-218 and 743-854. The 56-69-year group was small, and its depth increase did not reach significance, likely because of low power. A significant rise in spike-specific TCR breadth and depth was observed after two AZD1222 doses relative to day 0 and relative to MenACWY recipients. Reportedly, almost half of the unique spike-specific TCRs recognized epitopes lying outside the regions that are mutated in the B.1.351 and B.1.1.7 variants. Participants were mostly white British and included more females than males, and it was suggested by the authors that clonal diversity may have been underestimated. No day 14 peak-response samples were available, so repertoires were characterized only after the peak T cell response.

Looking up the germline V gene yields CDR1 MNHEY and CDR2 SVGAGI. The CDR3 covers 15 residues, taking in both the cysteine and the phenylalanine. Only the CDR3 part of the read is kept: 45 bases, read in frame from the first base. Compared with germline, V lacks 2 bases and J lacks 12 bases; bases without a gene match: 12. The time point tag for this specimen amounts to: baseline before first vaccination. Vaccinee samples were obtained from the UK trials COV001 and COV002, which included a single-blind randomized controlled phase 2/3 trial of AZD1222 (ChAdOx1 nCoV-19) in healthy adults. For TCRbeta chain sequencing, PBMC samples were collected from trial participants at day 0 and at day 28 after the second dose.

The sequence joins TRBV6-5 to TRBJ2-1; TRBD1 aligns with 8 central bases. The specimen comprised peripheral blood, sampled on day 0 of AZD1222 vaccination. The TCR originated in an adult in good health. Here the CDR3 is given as CASSYGAITGTGQFF. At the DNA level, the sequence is TGTGCCAGCAGTTACGGAGCTATCACCGGGACAGGGCAGTTCTTC.